The 32 T cell receptor beta chains below come from one sample, sequenced in a study of cytomegalovirus exposure and HLA in healthy donors. PCR employed 60 Vbeta and 13 Jbeta primers. Generated by immunoSEQ multiplex PCR, the TCRdb table keeps only in-frame clones and is missing some. The sample consists of 250,000 to 300,000 clones, 84% of them appearing once. Sample: PBMCs. The source is a woman aged 40 to 50 in good health and CMV-seropositive.

The gene calls are TRBV29-1 and TRBJ2-1; 7 positions agree with TRBD1. J lost 8 bases, V lost 7 bases, and 5 bases had no gene match. The CDR3 covers 11 residues. Germline CDR1 and CDR2: SQVTM and ANQGSEA. CDR3: CSGWDSDEQFF. In nucleotides, the CDR3 is TGCAGCGGATGGGACAGCGATGAGCAGTTCTTC.

This clone has a single count. The chain carries TRBV11-3 and TRBJ2-7; TRBD2 might be the D (6 bases). The CDR3 has 14 residues. Trimming pared 8 bases from V and 5 bases from J, leaving 19 bases between. Germline V gene sequence: CDR1 SGHNT, CDR2 YENEEA. CDR3 residues: CASAQGGASNEQYF. The CDR3 DNA reads as TGTGCCAGCGCCCAGGGCGGGGCTTCCAACGAGCAGTACTTC. The full variable domain, rest sourced from reference TRBV11-3 and TRBJ2-7, is EAGVVQSPRYKIIEKKQPVAFWCNPISGHNTLYWYLQNLGQGPELLIRYENEEAVDDSQLPKDRFSAERLKGVDSTLKIQPAELGDSAVYLCASAQGGASNEQYFGPGTRLTVT.

The V gene is TRBV27, the J gene TRBJ2-5, with 13 bases matching TRBD2. The CDR3 is made up of 16 amino acids. The V and J ends lost 10 bases and 2 bases, in that order; junction bases with no gene match: 10. Germline CDR1 and CDR2: MNHEY and SMNVEV (reference sequence). The CDR3 protein is CATSPRLAGGQETQYF. CDR3 bases: TGTGCCACATCCCCGAGACTAGCGGGAGGTCAAGAGACCCAGTACTTC.

This chain connects TRBV10-3 to TRBJ1-1; maybe TRBD1 (6 bases). This CDR3 spans 14 amino acids. CDR1 and CDR2 from the germline V gene are ENHRY and SYGVKD. V lost 6 bases and J 0 bases, leaving 11 bases between the germline ends. The CDR3 DNA sequence: TGTGCCATCAGATGGGACACTATGAACACTGAAGCTTTCTTT. This codes for CAIRWDTMNTEAFF.

The chain is built from TRBV5-8 and TRBJ1-1; no clear D. Per germline, CDR1 SGHTS and CDR2 YDEGEE. This CDR3 is built from 16 residues. V was pared by 7 bases and J by 2 bases, with 21 bases between. The CDR3 reads CASQPRGITTNTEAFF. CDR3 in DNA: TGTGCCAGCCAGCCCCGGGGAATTACCACCAACACTGAAGCTTTCTTT. The whole variable domain, remainder taken from reference TRBV5-8 and TRBJ1-1, is EAGVTQSPTHLIKTRGQQATLRCSPISGHTSVYWYQQALGLGLQFLLWYDEGEERNRGNFPPRFSGRQFPNYSSELNVNALELEDSALYLCASQPRGITTNTEAFFGQGTRLTVV.

The V call is TRBV27, the J call TRBJ2-7; 7 bases match TRBD2. J was trimmed by 3 bases and V by 6 bases; bases with no gene match: 11. CDR1 and CDR2 from the germline V gene are MNHEY and SMNVEV (reference sequence). The CDR3 runs to 15 residues. The CDR3 protein is CASSNPARERYEQYF. The DNA for the CDR3 is TGTGCCAGCAGCAACCCTGCGCGGGAGCGCTACGAGCAGTACTTC.

This chain connects TRBV6-6 to TRBJ1-2, with 7 bases fitting TRBD1. Germline V gives CDR1 MNHNY, CDR2 SVGAGI (reference sequence). Trimming cost V 6 bases and J 6 bases; bases outside gene matches: 7. The CDR3 totals 13 residues. The CDR3 sequence: CASSPGQVDGYTF. The CDR3, as DNA: TGTGCCAGCAGCCCCGGACAGGTCGATGGCTACACCTTC.

The genes are TRBV7-8 and TRBJ1-4; D remains unclear. CDR1 SGHVS and CDR2 FQNEAQ come from the germline V gene. V lost 6 bases and J lost 0, with 8 bases in between. This CDR3 region has 14 residues. In nucleotides, the CDR3 is TGTGCCAGCAGTTTCTCAGCAACTAATGAAAAACTGTTTTTT. Its protein is CASSFSATNEKLFF. The full variable domain, with the rest looked up from reference TRBV7-8 and TRBJ1-4, is GAGVSQSPRYKVAKRGQDVALRCDPISGHVSLFWYQQALGQGPEFLTYFQNEAQLDKSGLPSDRFFAERPEGSVSTLKIQRTQQEDSAVYLCASSFSATNEKLFFGSGTQLSVL.

J is TRBJ1-2 and V is TRBV7-9; unclear D gene. From germline, CDR1 is SEHNR and CDR2 FQNEAQ (reference sequence). There are 12 residues in the CDR3. Trimming stripped 1 base from V and 8 bases from J, with 8 bases between. CDR3 amino acids: CASSLGAIGYTF. CDR3 in DNA: TGTGCCAGCAGCTTAGGGGCGATCGGCTACACCTTC.

The genes are TRBV5-1 and TRBJ1-1, with a weak D call TRBD1 (6 bases). The V end lost 1 base, the J end lost 2 bases, and 9 bases lay between the germline ends. The germline V gene encodes CDR1 SGHRS and CDR2 YFSETQ. The CDR3 length is 14 residues. The CDR3 protein is CASSLTGFNTEAFF. The CDR3, as DNA: TGCGCCAGCAGCTTGACAGGGTTTAACACTGAAGCTTTCTTT.

The V call is TRBV7-9, the J call TRBJ2-5; D remains ambiguous. V was trimmed by 1 base and J by 0 bases, leaving 9 bases between them. Germline-derived CDR1 and CDR2 are SEHNR and FQNEAQ (reference sequence). This CDR3 comprises 15 residues. The CDR3 loop reads CASSLGVGDQETQYF. Here the CDR3 DNA reads TGTGCCAGCAGCTTAGGGGTCGGAGACCAAGAGACCCAGTACTTC.

Written as DNA, the CDR3 is TGTGCCAGCAGCCCACCCGGGTCCAGCCGCACAGATACGCAGTATTTT. Translating it yields CASSPPGSSRTDTQYF. This chain joins TRBV7-2 and TRBJ2-3; D gene unclear. CDR3 length equals 16 residues. Germline V gives CDR1 SGHTA, CDR2 FQGNSA. Trimming cost V 5 bases and J 1 base, with 16 bases left between them.

Notes on this clone: Other nucleotide sequences in the sample specify the same CDR3. The V gene is TRBV6-1, the J gene TRBJ2-7; 14 positions match TRBD2. Trimming at V came to 3 bases and at J to 4 bases, leaving 2 bases not matched to a gene. Germline CDR1 is MNHNS and CDR2 is SASEGT. CDR3 length equals 15 residues. As DNA, the CDR3 is TGTGCCAGCAGTGACGGGACTAGCGGGAGTTACGAGCAGTACTTC. Amino acids: CASSDGTSGSYEQYF.

In its sample, this clone was seen many times. This chain links TRBV6-5 with TRBJ2-3; D remains unclear. This CDR3 spans 15 amino acids. The V end was cut by 6 bases, the J end by 6 bases, with 19 bases between. Germline loops: CDR1 MNHEY, CDR2 SVGAGI. Here the CDR3 DNA reads TGTGCCAGCAGCCCAAGCGCCTTCACTTTGGATACGCAGTATTTT. This codes for CASSPSAFTLDTQYF.

This chain links TRBV9 with TRBJ2-1; the match to TRBD2 covers 16 bases. There are 19 residues in the CDR3. V shed 0 bases and J 5 bases; nucleotides not matched to a gene: 8. Germline V gene lookup returns CDR1 SGDLS and CDR2 YYNGEE. The CDR3 spells CASSVDPGLAGGSNNEQFF. DNA for the CDR3: TGTGCCAGCAGCGTAGACCCGGGACTAGCGGGAGGGTCAAACAATGAGCAGTTCTTC.

This chain connects TRBV6-6 to TRBJ1-3; D not resolved. V lost 5 bases and J lost 2, with 13 bases in between. The germline V gene encodes CDR1 MNHNY and CDR2 SVGAGI (reference sequence). This CDR3 has 15 amino acids. This CDR3 is CASSLDRLPGNTIYF. Written as DNA, the CDR3 is TGTGCCAGCAGTCTTGACCGACTCCCTGGAAACACCATATATTTT.

This clone was detected a few times. The chain carries TRBV9 and TRBJ2-1; TRBD2 aligns across 7 bases. With 3 bases clipped from V and 10 bases from J, the junction kept 1 base outside the gene matches. The CDR3 is made up of 11 amino acids. From germline, CDR1 is SGDLS and CDR2 YYNGEE. The CDR3 here is CASSAGGEQFF. CDR3 sequence (DNA): TGTGCCAGCAGCGCGGGAGGCGAGCAGTTCTTC.

The rearrangement joins TRBV7-9 to TRBJ2-5; D is uncertain. The end of the DNA aligns better with TRBJ2-7, so the J call may be wrong. Looked up from germline, CDR1 is SEHNR and CDR2 is FQNEAQ (reference sequence). This CDR3 region has 13 residues. The CDR3 region is CASSLSYSYEQYF. The CDR3 region has the DNA TGTGCCAGCAGCCTTTCCTACTCCTACGAGCAGTACTTC.

The chain links TRBV2 to TRBJ2-5, with TRBD1 matching over 9 bases. The J call is doubtful: the DNA matches TRBJ2-7 better. The CDR3 has 16 residues. The germline gives CDR1 SNHLY, CDR2 FYNNEI. Written as DNA, the CDR3 is TGTGCCAGCAGAGGATTCGGACAGGGGATACGGAACGAGCAGTACTTC. This translates into CASRGFGQGIRNEQYF.

This clone has only one observation. The chain carries TRBV15 and TRBJ1-4; TRBD1 is a possible D gene (6 bases). V was shortened by 2 bases and J by 3 bases, with 10 bases between the two germline ends. This CDR3 has 15 residues. Germline V gives CDR1 LNHNV, CDR2 YYDKDF (reference sequence). The CDR3: CATSRKQGPNEKLFF. Here the CDR3 DNA reads TGTGCCACCAGCAGAAAACAGGGACCTAATGAAAAACTGTTTTTT.

V and J are TRBV6-5 and TRBJ2-2; D uncertain. Per germline, CDR1 MNHEY and CDR2 SVGAGI. This CDR3 region has 14 residues. Trimming pared 6 bases from V and 4 bases from J, leaving 12 bases between. The CDR3 reads CASRYVGSTGELFF. CDR3 sequence (DNA): TGTGCCAGCAGATACGTCGGTAGCACCGGGGAGCTGTTTTTT.

The chain carries TRBV18 and TRBJ1-2; 9 bases map to TRBD1. Germline V gene data show CDR1 as KGHSH and CDR2 as LQKENI. Trimming cost V 4 bases and J 6 bases; bases outside gene matches: 3. This CDR3 region has 13 residues. The CDR3 DNA follows: TGTGCCAGCTCACGGGGACAGGGCGATGGCTACACCTTC. It translates to CASSRGQGDGYTF.

The chain carries TRBV30 and TRBJ2-7, with D hard to call. Germline V gene sequence: CDR1 GTSNPN, CDR2 SVGIG (reference sequence). The ends were cut back, 2 bases at V and 2 bases at J, with 16 bases in the middle. The CDR3 consists of 15 residues. The CDR3 sequence: CAWSRSTPTTYEQYF. The CDR3 nucleotides are TGTGCCTGGAGTCGATCGACTCCTACCACCTACGAGCAGTACTTC.

The chain uses TRBV7-6 and TRBJ2-7; 9 nucleotides agree with TRBD2. The germline V gene has CDR1 SGHVS and CDR2 FNYEAQ. J was trimmed by 1 base and V by 4 bases; bases with no gene match: 2. The CDR3 has 14 amino acids. CDR3 in DNA: TGTGCCAGCAGCTACACTAGCGGGTCCTACGAGCAGTACTTC. It specifies CASSYTSGSYEQYF.

V usage is TRBV6-1 and J usage is TRBJ1-1; D is uncertain. Trimming took off 6 bases at V and 5 bases at J, with 19 bases between the two ends. The CDR3 sequence is 15 residues long. Germline V gene lookup returns CDR1 MNHNS and CDR2 SASEGT. CDR3 in DNA: TGTGCCAGCAGCCGACGAGGAGAGGTCCTAACTGAAGCTTTCTTT. Protein sequence: CASSRRGEVLTEAFF.

This chain links TRBV6-1 with TRBJ1-4; D is unclear. This CDR3 is built from 14 residues. Per germline, CDR1 MNHNS and CDR2 SASEGT. V lost 1 base, J lost 8 bases, and 11 bases lay in between. The CDR3 sequence: CASSEGPGREKLFF. Written as DNA, the CDR3 is TGTGCCAGCAGTGAAGGGCCGGGAAGAGAAAAACTGTTTTTT.

This rearrangement joins TRBV27 to TRBJ2-1; 8 nucleotides match TRBD2. Germline V CDR1 and CDR2: MNHEY, SMNVEV (reference sequence). This CDR3 spans 15 amino acids. The trim removed 5 bases at V and 5 bases at J, leaving 8 bases unmatched. CDR3 loop: CASSPILAVNNEQFF. The CDR3 DNA reads as TGTGCCAGCAGTCCAATACTAGCGGTCAACAATGAGCAGTTCTTC.

This rearrangement joins TRBV19 to TRBJ2-7; TRBD2 agrees at 11 bases. The length of the CDR3 is 15 residues. CDR1 is LNHDA, CDR2 SQIVND, per germline (reference sequence). The J segment lost 0 bases and the V segment lost 10 bases, leaving 8 bases of the junction unmatched. The CDR3 loop is CATLAGTSGSYEQYF. In nucleotides, the CDR3 is TGTGCCACCTTGGCCGGGACTAGCGGCTCCTACGAGCAGTACTTC.

The chain employs TRBV19 and TRBJ1-5; D gene uncertain. The V end was cut by 3 bases, the J end by 0 bases, with 15 bases between. In germline, CDR1 is LNHDA, CDR2 SQIVND (reference sequence). This CDR3 is 17 amino acids long. The CDR3 loop reads CASSMATAGYSNQPQHF. CDR3 in DNA: TGTGCCAGTAGTATGGCTACCGCGGGGTATAGCAATCAGCCCCAGCATTTT.

V gene TRBV7-8 combines with J gene TRBJ2-7; TRBD1 is a possible D gene (5 bases). The CDR3 spans 15 residues. Germline CDR1 reads SGHVS; CDR2 reads FQNEAQ. V was trimmed by 5 bases and J by 7 bases, leaving 21 bases between them. The CDR3 spells CASSEGAGAPREQYF. The CDR3 DNA follows: TGTGCCAGCAGCGAAGGAGCTGGGGCCCCTCGGGAGCAGTACTTC.

This clone is a singleton in its sample. The V and J genes are TRBV7-2 and TRBJ1-4, with TRBD1 identical over 8 bases. CDR3 length: 14 amino acids. Trimming removed 4 bases from V and 4 bases from J; junction bases left unmatched: 2. CDR1 is SGHTA and CDR2 is FQGNSA in the germline V gene. The CDR3 reads CASSSDRGNEKLFF. The CDR3, as DNA: TGTGCCAGCAGCTCCGACAGGGGTAATGAAAAACTGTTTTTT. The whole variable domain, filled in from reference TRBV7-2 and TRBJ1-4, reads GAGVSQSPSNKVTEKGKDVELRCDPISGHTALYWYRQSLGQGLEFLIYFQGNSAPDKSGLPSDRFSAERTGGSVSTLTIQRTQQEDSAVYLCASSSDRGNEKLFFGSGTQLSVL.

This chain uses TRBV28 with TRBJ1-2; 10 bases align to TRBD1. The CDR3 consists of 15 residues. The V gene's germline CDR1 is MDHEN and CDR2 SYDVKM. Trimming took 6 bases from V and 4 from J; bases not matched to a gene: 8. CDR3 coding DNA: TGTGCCAGCAGGTACTCGACAGGGGGCGTCTATGGCTACACCTTC. Encoded protein: CASRYSTGGVYGYTF.